Listed below are T cell receptor beta chains from one sample, sequenced in a study of tumour-infiltrating T cells in Burkitt lymphoma. Clones were sequenced by immunoSEQ multiplex PCR, and TCRdb holds only the in-frame ones, with some missing. The profile shows about 10,000 clones, around two thirds of them singletons. Sequenced sample: tumor tissue. The origin of the receptors is a human donor with diffuse large B-cell lymphoma. The CDR3 runs from the conserved cysteine through the conserved F or W. The order of the fields is J gene, clone size, D gene, V gene, CDR3 protein. A D gene is named only where the DNA matches it firmly. Clone size is stated in some rows and not others, as once, few, many or a class when expanded.

>TRBJ1-2|few|-|TRBV30
CAREYYGYTF
>TRBJ2-7|-|TRBD1|TRBV5-4
CASRKDRGSEQYF
>TRBJ2-7|-|-|TRBV29-1
CSAKGPYEQYF
>TRBJ2-2|-|TRBD1|TRBV6-6
CASKGQGTTGELFF
>TRBJ1-1|-|TRBD1|TRBV18
CASSQGQGSTEAFF
>TRBJ1-1|medium-sized|TRBD1|TRBV7-9
CASSFQGDTEAFF
>TRBJ1-6|-|-|TRBV27
CASSFGGSNSPLHF
>TRBJ2-3|few|TRBD1|TRBV19
CATRDRYSTDTQYF
>TRBJ2-7|medium-sized|-|TRBV15
CATSSEEGGRSYEQYF
>TRBJ2-2|-|-|TRBV5-4
CAIVDREGTGELFF
>TRBJ2-5|-|-|TRBV6-1
CASSLGWVETQYF
>TRBJ1-2|once|-|TRBV28
CASSLSGLGDIDYGYTF
>TRBJ2-7|-|-|TRBV5-1
CASSLGSRMLAYEQYF
>TRBJ2-7|-|TRBD2|TRBV25-1
CASSETTSGRPYEQYF
>TRBJ1-1|few|TRBD1|TRBV6-1
CASRPRTGGLPEAFF
>TRBJ1-1|few|-|TRBV18
CASSPNWGSQAFF